The 5 T cell receptor beta chains reported below all come from one sample, sequenced in a study of T cells expressing NK-cell markers. TCRdb re-called the 5' RACE reads, yielding one record per CDR3 amino acid sequence without DNA. This sample's table reports 200,000 to 300,000 distinct CDR3 sequences. The material sequenced was blood T cells: a sorted CD56 or NKG2C T cell subset, CD4+ or CD8+ T cells, or bulk PBMC T cells (not recorded which). Source of these receptors: a man aged 18 to 29 in good health.

The V and J genes are TRBV20-1 and TRBJ1-1. The CDR3 consists of 12 residues. Per germline, CDR1 DFQATT and CDR2 SNEGSKA (reference sequence). The CDR3 protein is CSATLGNTEAFF.

V gene TRBV12-3 or TRBV12-4 combines with J gene TRBJ2-1; the TCRdb call, TRBD2, lacks DNA for checking. The CDR3 has 13 amino acids. CDR3 in amino acids: CASSRQEGHEQFF.

This chain uses TRBV12-3 or TRBV12-4 with TRBJ1-5. CDR3 length: 14 amino acids. This CDR3 reads CASSLVAFGQPQHF.

The chain links TRBV12-3 or TRBV12-4 to TRBJ1-1; there is no DNA to check the TCRdb D call of TRBD1. This CDR3 is 16 amino acids long. The CDR3 is CASSLGGGQGRTEAFF.

The chain carries TRBV5-1 and TRBJ1-4; the D call of TRBD1 rests on TCRdb alone, since no DNA is present to check it. This CDR3 comprises 15 residues. The germline V gene encodes CDR1 SGHRS and CDR2 YFSETQ. CDR3 sequence: CASSTGGTGGEKLFF.